Listed below are T cell receptor beta chains from one sample, sequenced in a study of T cell responses to AZD1222 COVID-19 vaccine. Clones were read by immunoSEQ multiplex PCR, and TCRdb kept only the in-frame ones, dropping some. Of around 120,000 clones in the sample, about 94% were seen once. This specimen was peripheral blood, taken on day 0 of AZD1222 vaccination. These receptors were collected from an adult in good health. The CDR3 runs from the conserved cysteine through the conserved F or W. D genes are given only for firm matches. Not all rows give a size; the values are once, few, many and, for expanded clones, a class.

>.|TRBV19|.|TRBJ1-1
CASSIWENTEAFF
TGTGCCAGTAGTATTTGGGAGAACACTGAAGCTTTCTTT
>TRBD2|TRBV19|.|TRBJ2-1
CASSATGGPVNEQFF
TGTGCCAGTAGTGCCACGGGGGGGCCTGTCAATGAGCAGTTCTTC
>.|TRBV5-4|few|TRBJ2-7
CASSNAGPYEQYF
TGTGCCAGCAGCAACGCCGGACCCTACGAGCAGTACTTC
>TRBD1|TRBV23-1|.|TRBJ1-5
CASSQTEHGTGSTPQHF
TGCGCCAGCAGTCAAACCGAGCACGGGACAGGGAGTACGCCCCAGCATTTT
>.|TRBV4-1|.|TRBJ1-2
CASSQGHGYTF
TGCGCCAGCAGCCAAGGACATGGCTACACCTTC
>.|TRBV7-3|.|TRBJ2-1
CASSRDLGSANEQFF
TGTGCCAGCAGCCGGGATCTTGGGAGCGCGAATGAGCAGTTCTTC
>.|TRBV10-2|.|TRBJ1-5
CASSDRINQPQHF
TGCGCCAGCAGTGATCGGATCAATCAGCCCCAGCATTTT
>TRBD2|TRBV10-1|.|TRBJ2-5
CASSDVAGGETQYF
TGCGCCAGCAGTGATGTAGCGGGAGGAGAGACCCAGTACTTC
>.|TRBV5-4|.|TRBJ1-2
CASSPGGDDGYTF
TGTGCCAGCAGCCCGGGTGGGGACGATGGCTACACCTTC
>TRBD1|TRBV5-1|once|TRBJ2-1
CASSLEGALEQFF
TGCGCCAGCAGCTTGGAGGGGGCCCTCGAGCAGTTCTTC
>.|TRBV11-1|.|TRBJ1-2
CASSLGGARSYGYTF
TGTGCCAGCAGCTTAGGAGGGGCGCGCAGCTATGGCTACACCTTC
>.|TRBV2|.|TRBJ1-1
CASRIREKAFF
TGTGCCAGCAGGATTAGAGAAAAAGCTTTCTTT
>TRBD2|TRBV9|.|TRBJ2-1
CASSGSLAGGNEQFF
TGTGCCAGCAGCGGATCACTAGCGGGAGGCAATGAGCAGTTCTTC
>TRBD1|TRBV5-1|.|TRBJ2-2
CASSFGDREAGELFF
TGCGCCAGCAGCTTTGGGGACAGGGAGGCCGGGGAGCTGTTTTTT
>.|TRBV4-1|.|TRBJ1-5
CASSQDQAGNQPQHF
TGCGCCAGCAGCCAAGATCAGGCAGGCAATCAGCCCCAGCATTTT
>.|TRBV29-1|.|TRBJ1-2
CSVKHTIFYGYTF
TGCAGCGTTAAACACACGATATTCTATGGCTACACCTTC
>.|TRBV6-5|.|TRBJ2-1
CASSYSTVGYEQFF
TGTGCCAGCAGTTACTCGACTGTCGGGTATGAGCAGTTCTTC
>.|TRBV18|.|TRBJ1-3
CASSPLLLQGTGNTIYF
TGTGCCAGCTCACCACTCCTTTTACAGGGAACTGGAAACACCATATATTTT
>.|TRBV7-8|.|TRBJ1-5
CASSLAGIGNQPQHF
TGTGCCAGCAGCTTAGCGGGGATAGGCAATCAGCCCCAGCATTTT
>TRBD1|TRBV28|.|TRBJ2-2
CASSLWDSNTGELFF
TGTGCCAGCAGTCTCTGGGACAGCAACACCGGGGAGCTGTTTTTT
>.|TRBV2|.|TRBJ2-5
CARGGENQETQYF
TGTGCCAGGGGAGGAGAAAACCAAGAGACCCAGTACTTC
>TRBD1|TRBV2|.|TRBJ1-2
CASSNIGGKYGYTF
TGTGCCAGCAGTAACATAGGGGGCAAGTATGGCTACACCTTC
>TRBD2|TRBV30|.|TRBJ2-3
CAWSGLAGVSSGADTQYF
TGTGCCTGGAGTGGACTAGCGGGAGTTTCTTCGGGCGCAGATACGCAGTATTTT
>.|TRBV2|.|TRBJ2-3
CASRSQRDTQYF
TGTGCCAGCAGGTCGCAACGAGATACGCAGTATTTT
>.|TRBV5-1|once|TRBJ2-2
CASSLAVGTGELFF
TGCGCCAGCAGCTTGGCCGTGGGCACCGGGGAGCTGTTTTTT
>.|TRBV5-1|.|TRBJ1-1
CASSHGVNTEAFF
TGCGCCAGCAGCCACGGGGTGAACACTGAAGCTTTCTTT
>TRBD1|TRBV6-2/TRBV6-3|.|TRBJ1-5
CASSRRTGVSQPQHF
TGTGCCAGCAGTCGCCGGACAGGGGTAAGTCAGCCCCAGCATTTT
>TRBD1|TRBV19|.|TRBJ1-6
CASSISDRASPLHF
TGTGCCAGTAGTATCTCGGACAGGGCTTCACCCCTCCACTTT
>.|TRBV4-1|.|TRBJ1-6
CASSQNTLRSPLHF
TGCGCCAGCAGCCAAAATACTTTGCGTTCACCCCTCCACTTT
>TRBD1|TRBV5-6|.|TRBJ1-3
CASRTAGDSSGNTIYF
TGTGCCAGCAGAACCGCTGGGGACAGCTCTGGAAACACCATATATTTT
>.|TRBV10-3|.|TRBJ2-3
CAINFLDTQYF
TGTGCCATCAACTTTTTGGATACGCAGTATTTT
>TRBD1|TRBV5-1|.|TRBJ1-5
CASSSTGGGQPQHF
TGCGCCAGCAGCTCCACAGGGGGGGGTCAGCCCCAGCATTTT
>TRBD1|TRBV7-8|.|TRBJ2-2
CASSLGTGWNTGELFF
TGTGCCAGCAGCTTGGGGACAGGGTGGAACACCGGGGAGCTGTTTTTT
>.|TRBV10-2|.|TRBJ1-5
CASSESRRQANQPQHF
TGCGCCAGCAGTGAGTCGAGGCGTCAGGCCAATCAGCCCCAGCATTTT
>.|TRBV5-5|.|TRBJ1-1
CASSRDRFEAFF
TGTGCCAGCAGCCGGGACCGATTTGAAGCTTTCTTT
>.|TRBV12-3/TRBV12-4|.|TRBJ1-1
CASSFLGPEAFF
TGTGCCAGCAGTTTTTTGGGGCCCGAAGCTTTCTTT
>.|TRBV7-3|once|TRBJ1-2
CASSDSAGNGYTF
TGTGCCAGCAGCGACTCCGCGGGGAATGGCTACACCTTC
>.|TRBV6-6|.|TRBJ1-5
CASRKDLSNQPQHF
TGTGCCAGCAGGAAGGACCTTAGCAATCAGCCCCAGCATTTT
>TRBD2|TRBV27|.|TRBJ2-7
CASSLIAGKGEQYF
TGTGCCAGCAGCTTAATAGCGGGAAAAGGCGAGCAGTACTTC
>TRBD2|TRBV7-8|.|TRBJ2-5
CASSLSPLAGAQETQYF
TGTGCCAGCAGCTTATCGCCCCTAGCGGGAGCACAAGAGACCCAGTACTTC
>TRBD1|TRBV4-3|.|TRBJ1-3
CASSLDRGESGNTIYF
TGCGCCAGCAGCCTGGACAGGGGGGAATCTGGAAACACCATATATTTT
>.|TRBV2|.|TRBJ2-7
CASSSEYEQYF
TGTGCCAGCAGCAGTGAGTACGAGCAGTACTTC
>.|TRBV28|.|TRBJ2-1
CASSPPQVVDEQFF
TGTGCCAGCAGCCCCCCCCAAGTGGTCGATGAGCAGTTCTTC
>.|TRBV6-6|.|TRBJ1-3
CASSSGSRPGGNTIYF
TGTGCCAGCAGTTCCGGCTCACGTCCAGGGGGAAACACCATATATTTT
>.|TRBV10-3|.|TRBJ1-1
CAISDGKAAEAFF
TGTGCCATCAGTGATGGGAAAGCAGCTGAAGCTTTCTTT
>.|TRBV4-1|.|TRBJ1-3
CASSQGRGGGGNTIYF
TGCGCCAGCAGCCAAGGTCGGGGGGGCGGTGGAAACACCATATATTTT
>TRBD1|TRBV6-6|.|TRBJ2-4
CASRDRLNPRDIQYF
TGTGCCAGCAGGGACAGGTTAAATCCGAGGGACATTCAGTACTTC
>.|TRBV28|once|TRBJ2-7
CASSFGGRWSSYEQYF
TGTGCCAGCAGTTTCGGAGGACGGTGGAGCTCCTACGAGCAGTACTTC
>TRBD2|TRBV28|once|TRBJ2-1
CASSRSRGVRSYNEQFF
TGTGCCAGCAGTAGATCCCGGGGGGTGAGGTCCTACAATGAGCAGTTCTTC
>.|TRBV5-8|.|TRBJ2-5
CASSSGIEETQYF
TGTGCCAGCAGCTCCGGGATAGAAGAGACCCAGTACTTC
>.|TRBV2|.|TRBJ2-1
CASSDGGWKSNEQFF
TGTGCCAGCAGTGATGGGGGGTGGAAATCCAATGAGCAGTTCTTC
>.|TRBV5-8|.|TRBJ2-7
CASSITGLSYEQYF
TGTGCCAGCAGCATAACGGGACTCTCCTACGAGCAGTACTTC
>.|TRBV27|.|TRBJ2-7
CASSPFGTISYEQYF
TGTGCCAGCAGCCCGTTCGGGACAATTTCCTACGAGCAGTACTTC